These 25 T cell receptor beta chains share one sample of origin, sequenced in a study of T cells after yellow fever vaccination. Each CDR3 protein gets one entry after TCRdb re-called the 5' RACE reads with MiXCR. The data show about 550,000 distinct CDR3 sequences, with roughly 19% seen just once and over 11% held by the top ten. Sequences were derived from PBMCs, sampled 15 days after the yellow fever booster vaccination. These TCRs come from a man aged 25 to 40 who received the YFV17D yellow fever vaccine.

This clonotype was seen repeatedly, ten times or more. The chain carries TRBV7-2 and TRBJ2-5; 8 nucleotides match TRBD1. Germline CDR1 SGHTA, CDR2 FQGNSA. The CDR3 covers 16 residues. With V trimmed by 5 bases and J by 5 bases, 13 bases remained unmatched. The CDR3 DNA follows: TGTGCCAGCAGCCTCCAGGGCGGACAGGGTTTCGAGACCCAGTACTTC. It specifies CASSLQGGQGFETQYF.

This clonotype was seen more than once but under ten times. The CDR3 DNA is TGTGCCAGCAGCGTGGTTTCCGTTGACTATGGCTACACCTTC. It specifies CASSVVSVDYGYTF. The chain is built from TRBV5-6 and TRBJ1-2, with D uncertain. In germline, CDR1 is SGHDT, CDR2 YYEEEE. The V end lost 4 bases, the J end lost 3 bases, and 13 bases lay between the germline ends. This CDR3 comprises 14 residues.

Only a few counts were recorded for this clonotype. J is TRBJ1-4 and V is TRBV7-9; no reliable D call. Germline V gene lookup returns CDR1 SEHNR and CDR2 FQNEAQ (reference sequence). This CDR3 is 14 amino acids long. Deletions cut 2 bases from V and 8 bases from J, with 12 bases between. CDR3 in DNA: TGTGCCAGCAGCTTACTTGGGCAGCCGGAAAAACTGTTTTTT. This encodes CASSLLGQPEKLFF.

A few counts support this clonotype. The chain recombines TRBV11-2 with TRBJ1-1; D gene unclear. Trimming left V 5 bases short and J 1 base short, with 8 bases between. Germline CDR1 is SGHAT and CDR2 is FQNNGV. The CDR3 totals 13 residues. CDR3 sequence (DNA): TGTGCCAGCAGCGGCGGGAGGAACACTGAAGCTTTCTTT. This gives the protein CASSGGRNTEAFF.

The DNA for the CDR3 is TGTGCAGGTGGGAGGGGGGCCAACGTCCTGACTTTC. Its translation: CAGGRGANVLTF. The chain is built from TRBV7-2 and TRBJ2-6; TRBD2 is a possible D gene (6 bases). The CDR3 is 12 residues long. Germline loops: CDR1 SGHTA, CDR2 FQGNSA.

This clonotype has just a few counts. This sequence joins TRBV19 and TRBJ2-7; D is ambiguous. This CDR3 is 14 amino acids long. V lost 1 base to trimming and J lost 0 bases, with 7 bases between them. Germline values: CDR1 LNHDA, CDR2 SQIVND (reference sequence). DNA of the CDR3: TGTGCCAGTAGTATAGCCGGAAGCTCCTACGAGCAGTACTTC. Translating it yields CASSIAGSSYEQYF.

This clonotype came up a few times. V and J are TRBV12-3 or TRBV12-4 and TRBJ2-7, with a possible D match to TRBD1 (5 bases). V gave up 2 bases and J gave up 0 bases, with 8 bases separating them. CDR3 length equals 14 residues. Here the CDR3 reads CASSLHRSSYEQYF. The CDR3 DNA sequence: TGTGCCAGCAGTTTACACAGGAGCTCCTACGAGCAGTACTTC.

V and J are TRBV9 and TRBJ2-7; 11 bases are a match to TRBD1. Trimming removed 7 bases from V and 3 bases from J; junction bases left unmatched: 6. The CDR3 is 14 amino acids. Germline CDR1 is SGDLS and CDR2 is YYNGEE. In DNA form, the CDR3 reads TGTGCCAGCGGACAAGGGACAGGGGGCTACGAGCAGTACTTC. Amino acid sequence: CASGQGTGGYEQYF. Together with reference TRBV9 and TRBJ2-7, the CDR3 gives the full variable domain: DSGVTQTPKHLITATGQRVTLRCSPRSGDLSVYWYQQSLDQGLQFLIQYYNGEERAKGNILERFSAQQFPDLHSELNLSSLELGDSALYFCASGQGTGGYEQYFGPGTRLTVT.

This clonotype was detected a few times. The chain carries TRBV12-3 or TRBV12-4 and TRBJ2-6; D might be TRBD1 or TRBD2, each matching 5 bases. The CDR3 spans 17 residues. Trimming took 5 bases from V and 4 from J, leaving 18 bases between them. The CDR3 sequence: CASSQGTGSSGANVLTF. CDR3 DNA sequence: TGTGCCAGCAGTCAAGGGACGGGCTCTTCCGGGGCCAACGTCCTGACTTTC.

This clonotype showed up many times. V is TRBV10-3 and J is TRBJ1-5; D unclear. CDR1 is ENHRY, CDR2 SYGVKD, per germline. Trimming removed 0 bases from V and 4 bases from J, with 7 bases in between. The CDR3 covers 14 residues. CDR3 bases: TGTGCCATCAGTGAGTCCGAGCTAAATCAGCCCCAGCATTTT. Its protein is CAISESELNQPQHF.

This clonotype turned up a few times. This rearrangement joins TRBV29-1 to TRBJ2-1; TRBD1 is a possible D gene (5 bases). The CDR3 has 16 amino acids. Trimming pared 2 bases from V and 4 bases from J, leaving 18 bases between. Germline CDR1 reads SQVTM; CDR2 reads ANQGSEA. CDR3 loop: CSVETGRAPLYNEQFF. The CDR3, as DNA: TGCAGCGTTGAAACAGGTAGAGCCCCCCTATACAATGAGCAGTTCTTC.

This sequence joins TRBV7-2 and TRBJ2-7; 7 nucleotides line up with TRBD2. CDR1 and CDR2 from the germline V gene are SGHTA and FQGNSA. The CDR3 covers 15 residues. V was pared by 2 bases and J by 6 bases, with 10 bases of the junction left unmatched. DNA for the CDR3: TGTGCCAGCAGCTTAAATAGCGCGGGAGATACCGAGCAGTACTTC. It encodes CASSLNSAGDTEQYF.

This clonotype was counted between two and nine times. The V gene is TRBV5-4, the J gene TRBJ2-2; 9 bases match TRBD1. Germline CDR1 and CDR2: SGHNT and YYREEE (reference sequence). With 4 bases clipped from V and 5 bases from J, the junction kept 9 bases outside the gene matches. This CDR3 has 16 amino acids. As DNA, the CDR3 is TGTGCCAGCAGCCTTTCCGGGACAGGGAAAACCGGGGAGCTGTTTTTT. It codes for CASSLSGTGKTGELFF.

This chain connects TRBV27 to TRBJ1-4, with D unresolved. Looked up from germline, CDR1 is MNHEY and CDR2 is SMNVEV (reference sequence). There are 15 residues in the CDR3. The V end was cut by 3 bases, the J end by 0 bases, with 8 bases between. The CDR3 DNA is TGTGCCAGCAGTTTCGTCCCGACAACTAATGAAAAACTGTTTTTT. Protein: CASSFVPTTNEKLFF.

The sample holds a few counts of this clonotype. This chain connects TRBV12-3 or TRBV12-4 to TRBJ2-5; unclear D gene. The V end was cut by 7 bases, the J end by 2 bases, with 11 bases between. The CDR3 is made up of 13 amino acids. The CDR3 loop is CASKPAAQETQYF. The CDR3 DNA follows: TGTGCCAGCAAGCCGGCCGCACAAGAGACCCAGTACTTC.

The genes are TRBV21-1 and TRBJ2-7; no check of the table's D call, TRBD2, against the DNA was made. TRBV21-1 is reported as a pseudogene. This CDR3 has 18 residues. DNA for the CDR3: TGTGCCAGCTGCAAAGTGGGACTAGCGGGAGGGCCTAGGAACGAGCAGTACTTC. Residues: CASCKVGLAGGPRNEQYF.

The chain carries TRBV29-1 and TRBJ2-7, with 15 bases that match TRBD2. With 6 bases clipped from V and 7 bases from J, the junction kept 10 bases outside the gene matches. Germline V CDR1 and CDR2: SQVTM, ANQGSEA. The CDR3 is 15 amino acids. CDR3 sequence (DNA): TGCAGCGTACGATTGGGGACTAGCGGGAGGACGGAGCAGTACTTC. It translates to CSVRLGTSGRTEQYF.

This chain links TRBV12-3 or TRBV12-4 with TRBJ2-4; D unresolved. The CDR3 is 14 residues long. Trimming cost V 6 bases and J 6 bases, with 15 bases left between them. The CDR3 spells CASRKDGWGNIQYF. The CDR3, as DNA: TGTGCCAGCAGGAAGGACGGGTGGGGAAACATTCAGTACTTC.

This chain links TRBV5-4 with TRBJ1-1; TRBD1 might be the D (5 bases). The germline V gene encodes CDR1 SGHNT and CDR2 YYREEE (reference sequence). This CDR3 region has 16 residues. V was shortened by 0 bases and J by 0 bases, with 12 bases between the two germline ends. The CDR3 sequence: CASSLAPGPMNTEAFF. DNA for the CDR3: TGTGCCAGCAGCTTGGCGCCGGGACCCATGAACACTGAAGCTTTCTTT.

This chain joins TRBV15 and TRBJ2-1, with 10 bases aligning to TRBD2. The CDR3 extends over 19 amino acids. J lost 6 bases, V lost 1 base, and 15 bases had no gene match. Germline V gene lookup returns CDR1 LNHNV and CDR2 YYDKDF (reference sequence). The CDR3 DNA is TGTGCCACCAGCAGAGCTTCTGATCTGGGACTAGCGATTGGCAATGAGCAGTTCTTC. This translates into CATSRASDLGLAIGNEQFF.

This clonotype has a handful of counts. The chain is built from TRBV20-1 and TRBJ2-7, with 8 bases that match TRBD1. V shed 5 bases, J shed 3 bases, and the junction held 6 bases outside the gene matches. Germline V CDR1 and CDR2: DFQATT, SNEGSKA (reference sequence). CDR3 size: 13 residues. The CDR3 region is CSAPLGQGYEQYF. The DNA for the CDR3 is TGCAGTGCTCCTCTCGGACAGGGCTACGAGCAGTACTTC.

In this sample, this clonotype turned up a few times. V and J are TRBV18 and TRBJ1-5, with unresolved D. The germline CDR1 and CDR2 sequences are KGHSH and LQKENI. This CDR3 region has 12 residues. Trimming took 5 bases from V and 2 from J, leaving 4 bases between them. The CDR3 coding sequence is TGTGCCAGCTCATCGGGCAATCAGCCCCAGCATTTT. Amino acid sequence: CASSSGNQPQHF.

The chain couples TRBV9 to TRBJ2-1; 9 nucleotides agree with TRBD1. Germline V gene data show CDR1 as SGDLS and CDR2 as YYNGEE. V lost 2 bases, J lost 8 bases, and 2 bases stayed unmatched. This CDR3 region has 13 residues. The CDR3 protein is CASSVGTGHEQFF. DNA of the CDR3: TGTGCCAGCAGCGTCGGGACAGGGCATGAGCAGTTCTTC. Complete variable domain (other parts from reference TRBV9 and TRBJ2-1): DSGVTQTPKHLITATGQRVTLRCSPRSGDLSVYWYQQSLDQGLQFLIQYYNGEERAKGNILERFSAQQFPDLHSELNLSSLELGDSALYFCASSVGTGHEQFFGPGTRLTVL.

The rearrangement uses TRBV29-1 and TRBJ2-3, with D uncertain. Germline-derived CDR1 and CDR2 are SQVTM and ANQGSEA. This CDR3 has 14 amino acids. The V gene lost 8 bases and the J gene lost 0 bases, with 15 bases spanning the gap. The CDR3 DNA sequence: TGCAGCTCCTTAGGGCTACTTAGCACAGATACGCAGTATTTT. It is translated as CSSLGLLSTDTQYF.

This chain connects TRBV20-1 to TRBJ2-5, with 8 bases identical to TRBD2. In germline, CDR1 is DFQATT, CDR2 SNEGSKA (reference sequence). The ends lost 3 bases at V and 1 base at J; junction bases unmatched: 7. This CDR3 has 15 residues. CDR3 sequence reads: CSARGLGRLQETQYF. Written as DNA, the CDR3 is TGCAGTGCTAGGGGACTAGGAAGGCTCCAAGAGACCCAGTACTTC.